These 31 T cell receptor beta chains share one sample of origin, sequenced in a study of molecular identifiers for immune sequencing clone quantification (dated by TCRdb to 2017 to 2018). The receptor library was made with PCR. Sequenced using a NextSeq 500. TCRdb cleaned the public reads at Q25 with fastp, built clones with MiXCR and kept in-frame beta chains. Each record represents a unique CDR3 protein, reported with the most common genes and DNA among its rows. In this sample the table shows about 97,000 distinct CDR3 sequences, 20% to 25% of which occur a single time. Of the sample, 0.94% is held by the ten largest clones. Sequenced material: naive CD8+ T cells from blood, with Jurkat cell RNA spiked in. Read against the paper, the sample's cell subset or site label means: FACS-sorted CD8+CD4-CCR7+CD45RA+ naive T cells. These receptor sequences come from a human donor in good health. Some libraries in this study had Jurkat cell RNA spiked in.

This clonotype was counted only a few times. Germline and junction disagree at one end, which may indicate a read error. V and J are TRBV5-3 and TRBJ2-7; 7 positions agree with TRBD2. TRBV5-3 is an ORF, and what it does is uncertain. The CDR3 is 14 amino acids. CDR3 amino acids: CASSLGGSLYEQYF. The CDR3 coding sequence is TGTGCCAGCAGCTTGGGGGGGAGCCTCTACGAGCAGTACTTC.

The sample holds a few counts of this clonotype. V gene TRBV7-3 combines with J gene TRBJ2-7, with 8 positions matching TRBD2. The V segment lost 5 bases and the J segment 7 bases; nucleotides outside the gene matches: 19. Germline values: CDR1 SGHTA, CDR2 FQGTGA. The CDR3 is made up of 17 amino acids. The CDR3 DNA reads TGTGCCAGCAGCACCCCTTGGGTTGCGGGAGGAGGAGGGGAGCAGTACTTC. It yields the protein CASSTPWVAGGGGEQYF.

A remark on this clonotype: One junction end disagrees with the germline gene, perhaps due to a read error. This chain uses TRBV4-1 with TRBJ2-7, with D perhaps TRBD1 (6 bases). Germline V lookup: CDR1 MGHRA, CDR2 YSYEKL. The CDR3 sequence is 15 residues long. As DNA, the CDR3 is TGTGCCAGCAGCCAAGTGCCGGACAGCTCCTACGAGCAGTGCTTC. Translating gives CASSQVPDSSYEQCF.

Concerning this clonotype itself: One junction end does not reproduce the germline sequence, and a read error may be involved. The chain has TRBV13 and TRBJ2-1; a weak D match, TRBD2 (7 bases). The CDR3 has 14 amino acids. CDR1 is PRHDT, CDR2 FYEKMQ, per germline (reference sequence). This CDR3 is CASSRGGPNNERFF. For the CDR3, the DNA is TGTGCCAGCAGCAGGGGGGGCCCTAACAATGAGCGGTTCTTC.

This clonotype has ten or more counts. As DNA, the CDR3 is TGTGCCTGGGAACCGAGGACAGGGGACTACGAGCAGTACTTC. Translated, it gives CAWEPRTGDYEQYF. The chain is built from TRBV30 and TRBJ2-7, with TRBD1 matching 9 bases. The CDR3 is 14 amino acids. Germline CDR1 is GTSNPN and CDR2 is SVGIG (reference sequence). The ends lost 5 bases at V and 3 bases at J; junction bases unmatched: 8.

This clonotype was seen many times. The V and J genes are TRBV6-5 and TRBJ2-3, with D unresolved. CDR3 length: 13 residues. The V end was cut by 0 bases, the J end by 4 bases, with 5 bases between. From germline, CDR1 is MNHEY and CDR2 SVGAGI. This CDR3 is CASSYSKADTQYF. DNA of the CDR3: TGTGCCAGCAGTTACTCGAAAGCAGATACGCAGTATTTT.

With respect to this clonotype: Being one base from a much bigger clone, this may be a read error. As DNA, the CDR3 is TGCAGCGTCACCGAGGGCAGGGGCACCGGGGAGCTGTTATTT. Translated, it gives CSVTEGRGTGELLF. The chain employs TRBV29-1 and TRBJ2-2, with a weak D call TRBD1 (6 bases). The length of the CDR3 is 14 residues. CDR1 is SQVTM, CDR2 ANQGSEA, per germline.

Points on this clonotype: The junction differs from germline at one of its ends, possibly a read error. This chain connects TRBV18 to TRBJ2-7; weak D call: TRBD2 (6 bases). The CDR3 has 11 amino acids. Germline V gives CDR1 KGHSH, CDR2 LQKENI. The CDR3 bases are TGTGCCGGCTCACTCGGGGGTGAGCAGTACTTC. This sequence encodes CAGSLGGEQYF.

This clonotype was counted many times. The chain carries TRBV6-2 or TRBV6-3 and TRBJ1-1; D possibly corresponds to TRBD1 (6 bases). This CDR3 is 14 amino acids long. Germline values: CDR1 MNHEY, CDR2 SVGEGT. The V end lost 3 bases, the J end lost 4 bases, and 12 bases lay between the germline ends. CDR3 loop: CASSYLGGPTEAFF. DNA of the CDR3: TGTGCCAGCAGTTATTTGGGGGGGCCCACTGAAGCTTTCTTT.

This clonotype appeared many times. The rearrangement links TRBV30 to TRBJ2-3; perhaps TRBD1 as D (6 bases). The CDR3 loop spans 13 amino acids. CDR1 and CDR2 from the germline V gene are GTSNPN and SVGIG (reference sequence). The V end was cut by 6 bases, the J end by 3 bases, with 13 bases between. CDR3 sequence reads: CACGQQSTDTQYF. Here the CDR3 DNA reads TGTGCCTGCGGACAGCAATCTACAGATACGCAGTATTTT. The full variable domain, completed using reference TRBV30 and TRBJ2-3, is SQTIHQWPATLVQPVGSPLSLECTVEGTSNPNLYWYRQAAGRGLQLLFYSVGIGQISSEVPQNLSASRPQDRQFILSSKKLLLSDSGFYLCACGQQSTDTQYFGPGTRLTVL.

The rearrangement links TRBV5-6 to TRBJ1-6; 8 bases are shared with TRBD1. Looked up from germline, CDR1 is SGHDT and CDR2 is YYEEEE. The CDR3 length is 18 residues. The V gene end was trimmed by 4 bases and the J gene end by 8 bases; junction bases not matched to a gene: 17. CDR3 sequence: CASSPGPARGRLDSPLHF. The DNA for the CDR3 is TGTGCCAGCAGCCCGGGCCCGGCCAGGGGGCGTTTGGATTCACCCCTCCACTTT.

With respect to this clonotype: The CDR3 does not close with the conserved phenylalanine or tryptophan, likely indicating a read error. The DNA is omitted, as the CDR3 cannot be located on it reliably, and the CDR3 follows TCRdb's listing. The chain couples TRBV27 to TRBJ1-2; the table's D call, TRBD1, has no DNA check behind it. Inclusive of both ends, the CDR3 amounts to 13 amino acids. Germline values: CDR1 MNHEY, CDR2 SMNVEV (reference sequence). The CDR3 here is CASWDGMNYGHTS.

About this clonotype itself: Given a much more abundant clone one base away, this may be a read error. DNA for the CDR3: TGTGCCAGCAGTGGCGGGGACCCCAGGAAGCAGTACTTC. It is translated as CASSGGDPRKQYF. This chain connects TRBV12-3 or TRBV12-4 to TRBJ2-7; tentative D call: TRBD2 (6 bases). The V end was cut by 5 bases, the J end by 8 bases, with 16 bases between. CDR3 length: 13 amino acids.

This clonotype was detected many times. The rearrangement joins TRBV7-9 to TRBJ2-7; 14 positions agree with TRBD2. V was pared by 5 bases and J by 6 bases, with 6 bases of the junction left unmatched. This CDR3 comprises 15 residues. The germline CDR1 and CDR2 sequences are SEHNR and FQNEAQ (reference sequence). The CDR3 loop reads CASSPGLAGVGEQYF. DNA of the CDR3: TGTGCCAGCAGCCCGGGACTAGCGGGAGTTGGCGAGCAGTACTTC.

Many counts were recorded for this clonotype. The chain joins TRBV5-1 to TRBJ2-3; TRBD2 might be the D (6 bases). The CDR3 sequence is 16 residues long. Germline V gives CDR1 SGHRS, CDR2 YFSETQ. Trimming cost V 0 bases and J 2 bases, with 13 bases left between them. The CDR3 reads CASSLAAGSSTDTQYF. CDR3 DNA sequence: TGCGCCAGCAGCTTGGCCGCGGGGAGTTCCACAGATACGCAGTATTTT.

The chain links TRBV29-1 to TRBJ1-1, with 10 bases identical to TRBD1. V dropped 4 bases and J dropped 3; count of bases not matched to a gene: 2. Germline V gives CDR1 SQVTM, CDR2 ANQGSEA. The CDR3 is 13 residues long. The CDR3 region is CSVVGQGDTEAFF. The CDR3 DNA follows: TGCAGCGTTGTCGGACAGGGGGACACTGAAGCTTTCTTT.

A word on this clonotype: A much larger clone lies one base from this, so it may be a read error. The chain's CDR3 is CASCPVFGGSYNEQFF. CDR3 nucleotide sequence: TGTGCCAGCTGCCCGGTGTTTGGCGGGAGTTACAATGAGCAGTTCTTC. The chain couples TRBV7-9 to TRBJ2-1, with TRBD2 matching 7 bases. This CDR3 contains 16 residues. CDR1 and CDR2 (germline): SEHNR, FQNEAQ (reference sequence). J lost 4 bases, V lost 8 bases, and 14 bases had no gene match.

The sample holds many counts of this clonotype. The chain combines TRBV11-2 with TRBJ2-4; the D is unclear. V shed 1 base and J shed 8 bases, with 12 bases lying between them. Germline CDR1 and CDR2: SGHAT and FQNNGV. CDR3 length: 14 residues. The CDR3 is CASSLGVGFDIQYF. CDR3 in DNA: TGTGCCAGCAGCTTAGGCGTAGGGTTTGACATTCAGTACTTC. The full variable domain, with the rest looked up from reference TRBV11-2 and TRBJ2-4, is EAGVAQSPRYKIIEKRQSVAFWCNPISGHATLYWYQQILGQGPKLLIQFQNNGVVDDSQLPKDRFSAERLKGVDSTLKIQPAKLEDSAVYLCASSLGVGFDIQYFGAGTRLSVL.

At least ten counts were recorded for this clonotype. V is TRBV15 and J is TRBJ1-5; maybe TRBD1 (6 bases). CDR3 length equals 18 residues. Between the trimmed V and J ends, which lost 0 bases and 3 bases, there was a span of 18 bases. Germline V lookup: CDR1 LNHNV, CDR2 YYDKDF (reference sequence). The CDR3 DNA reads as TGTGCCACCAGCAGAGATAGGGCTGGAAGGGACATCAATCAGCCCCAGCATTTT. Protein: CATSRDRAGRDINQPQHF.

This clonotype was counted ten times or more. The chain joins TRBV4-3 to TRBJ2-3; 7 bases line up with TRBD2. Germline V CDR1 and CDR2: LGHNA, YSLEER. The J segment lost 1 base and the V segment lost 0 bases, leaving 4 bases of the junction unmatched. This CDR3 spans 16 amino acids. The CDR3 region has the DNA TGCGCCAGCAGCCAAGATTGGGGGAGGGGCACAGATACGCAGTATTTT. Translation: CASSQDWGRGTDTQYF.

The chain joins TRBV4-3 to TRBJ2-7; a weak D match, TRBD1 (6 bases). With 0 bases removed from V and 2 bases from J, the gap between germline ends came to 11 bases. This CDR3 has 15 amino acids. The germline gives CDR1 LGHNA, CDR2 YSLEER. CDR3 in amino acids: CASSQDRGSPYEQYF. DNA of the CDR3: TGCGCCAGCAGCCAAGATAGGGGGAGCCCCTACGAGCAGTACTTC.

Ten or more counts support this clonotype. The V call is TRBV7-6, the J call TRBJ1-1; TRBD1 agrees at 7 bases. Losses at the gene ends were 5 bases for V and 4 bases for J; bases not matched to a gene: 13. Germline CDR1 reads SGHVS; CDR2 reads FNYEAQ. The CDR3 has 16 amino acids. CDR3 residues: CASSPGTDHPSTEAFF. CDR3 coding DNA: TGTGCCAGCAGCCCTGGGACAGATCACCCCTCCACTGAAGCTTTCTTT. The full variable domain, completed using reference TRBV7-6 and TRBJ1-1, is GAGVSQSPRYKVTKRGQDVALRCDPISGHVSLYWYRQALGQGPEFLTYFNYEAQQDKSGLPNDRFSAERPEGSISTLTIQRTEQRDSAMYRCASSPGTDHPSTEAFFGQGTRLTVV.

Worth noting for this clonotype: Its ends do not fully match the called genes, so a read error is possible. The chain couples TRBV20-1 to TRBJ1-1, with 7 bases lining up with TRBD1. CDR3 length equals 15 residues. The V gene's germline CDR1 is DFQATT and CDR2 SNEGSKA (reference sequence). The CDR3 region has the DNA TGTAGTGCTAGAGGGGGCCGTCTAATGAACACTGAAGCTTTCTTT. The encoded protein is CSARGGRLMNTEAFF.

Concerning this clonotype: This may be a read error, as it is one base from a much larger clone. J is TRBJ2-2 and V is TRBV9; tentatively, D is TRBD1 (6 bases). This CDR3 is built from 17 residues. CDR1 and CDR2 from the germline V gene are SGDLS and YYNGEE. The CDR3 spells CASIPGDGRDATVELFF. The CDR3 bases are TGTGCCAGCATCCCAGGGGATGGCAGAGACGCCACCGTGGAGCTGTTTTTT.

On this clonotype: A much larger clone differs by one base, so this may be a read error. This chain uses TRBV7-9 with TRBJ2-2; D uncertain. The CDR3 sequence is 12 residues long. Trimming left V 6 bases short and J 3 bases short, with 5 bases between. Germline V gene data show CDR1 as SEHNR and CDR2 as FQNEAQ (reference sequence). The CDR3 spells CASSMYTGELFF. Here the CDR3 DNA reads TGTGCCAGCAGTATGTACACCGGGGAGCTGTTTTTT. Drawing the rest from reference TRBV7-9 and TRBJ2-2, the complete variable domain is DTGVSQNPRHKITKRGQNVTFRCDPISEHNRLYWYRQTLGQGPEFLTYFQNEAQLEKSRLLSDRFSAERPKGSFSTLEIQRTEQGDSAMYLCASSMYTGELFFGEGSRLTVL.

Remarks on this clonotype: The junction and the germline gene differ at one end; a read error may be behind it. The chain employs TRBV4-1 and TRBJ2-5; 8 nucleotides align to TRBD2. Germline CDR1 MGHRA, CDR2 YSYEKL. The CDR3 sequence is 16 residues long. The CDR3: CASGQEGVREGETQYF. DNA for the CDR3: TGCGCCAGCGGCCAAGAGGGGGTTCGGGAGGGGGAGACCCAGTACTTC.

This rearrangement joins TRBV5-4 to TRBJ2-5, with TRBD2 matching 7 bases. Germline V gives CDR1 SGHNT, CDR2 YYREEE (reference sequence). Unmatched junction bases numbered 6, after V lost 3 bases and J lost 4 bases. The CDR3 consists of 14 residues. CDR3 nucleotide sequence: TGTGCCAGCAGCTGGGGGAGGGCCTCAGAGACCCAGTACTTC. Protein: CASSWGRASETQYF.

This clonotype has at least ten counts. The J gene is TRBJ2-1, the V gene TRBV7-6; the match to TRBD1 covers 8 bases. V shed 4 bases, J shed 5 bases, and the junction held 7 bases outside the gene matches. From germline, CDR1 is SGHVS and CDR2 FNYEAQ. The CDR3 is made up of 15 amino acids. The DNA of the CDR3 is TGTGCCAGCAGCTACCCAGGGGGCAGGGACAATGAGCAGTTCTTC. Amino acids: CASSYPGGRDNEQFF.

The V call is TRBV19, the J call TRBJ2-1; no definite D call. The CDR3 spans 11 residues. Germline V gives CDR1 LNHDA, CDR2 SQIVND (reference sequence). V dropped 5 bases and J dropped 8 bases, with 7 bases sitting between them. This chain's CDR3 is CASSLTDEQFF. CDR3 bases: TGTGCCAGTAGTTTAACCGATGAGCAGTTCTTC. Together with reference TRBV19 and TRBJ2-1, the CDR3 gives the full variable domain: DGGITQSPKYLFRKEGQNVTLSCEQNLNHDAMYWYRQDPGQGLRLIYYSQIVNDFQKGDIAEGYSVSREKKESFPLTVTSAQKNPTAFYLCASSLTDEQFFGPGTRLTVL.

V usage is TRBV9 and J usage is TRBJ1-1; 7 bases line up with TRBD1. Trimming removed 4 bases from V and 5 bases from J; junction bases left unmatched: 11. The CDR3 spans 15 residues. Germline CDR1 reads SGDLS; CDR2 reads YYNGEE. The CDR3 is CASSPSPGQKTEAFF. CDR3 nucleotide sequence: TGTGCCAGCAGCCCCTCCCCGGGACAGAAGACTGAAGCTTTCTTT. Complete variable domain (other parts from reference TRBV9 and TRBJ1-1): DSGVTQTPKHLITATGQRVTLRCSPRSGDLSVYWYQQSLDQGLQFLIQYYNGEERAKGNILERFSAQQFPDLHSELNLSSLELGDSALYFCASSPSPGQKTEAFFGQGTRLTVV.

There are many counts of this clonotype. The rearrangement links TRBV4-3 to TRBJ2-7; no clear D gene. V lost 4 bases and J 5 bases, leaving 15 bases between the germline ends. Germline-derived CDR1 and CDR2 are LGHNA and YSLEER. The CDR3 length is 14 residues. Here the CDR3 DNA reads TGCGCCAGCAGCCTTACCGAGGCGAGACACGAGCAGTACTTC. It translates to CASSLTEARHEQYF.